The 32 T cell receptor beta chains presented below share a single source sample, sequenced in a study of cytomegalovirus exposure and HLA in healthy donors. Both 60 Vbeta primers and 13 Jbeta primers went into the PCR. Profiled with immunoSEQ multiplex PCR; TCRdb holds only in-frame clones, not every one. The repertoire consists of 150,000 to 200,000 clones, with 76% occurring once and the leading ten covering around 1.5%. The sample taken for sequencing was PBMCs. The receptors here all came from a man between 18 and 35 years old in good health and CMV-seronegative.

The J gene is TRBJ1-2, the V gene TRBV27; D is possibly TRBD1 (5 bases). CDR1 MNHEY and CDR2 SMNVEV come from the germline V gene (reference sequence). CDR3 length: 13 amino acids. Between the trimmed V and J ends, which lost 3 bases and 8 bases, there was a span of 13 bases. As DNA, the CDR3 is TGTGCCAGCAGTTTGGGGCAGATCAGAGGCTACACCTTC. It is translated as CASSLGQIRGYTF.

This chain links TRBV9 with TRBJ2-7; 16 bases are a match to TRBD2. CDR3 length: 18 residues. V was pared by 2 bases and J by 0 bases, with 5 bases of the junction left unmatched. Per the germline V gene, CDR1 is SGDLS and CDR2 is YYNGEE. The CDR3 region has the DNA TGTGCCAGCAGCGTCGGGACTAGCGGGAGGGAACTCTCCTACGAGCAGTACTTC. This codes for CASSVGTSGRELSYEQYF.

This clone was seen only once. This chain links TRBV2 with TRBJ2-3; 11 bases are a match to TRBD2. CDR1 is SNHLY and CDR2 is FYNNEI in the germline V gene. J lost 1 base, V lost 6 bases, and 6 bases had no gene match. The length of the CDR3 is 16 residues. The CDR3 spells CASSLAGGGGTDTQYF. The CDR3 DNA reads as TGTGCCAGCAGCCTAGCGGGGGGAGGGGGCACAGATACGCAGTATTTT.

The chain is built from TRBV9 and TRBJ2-2; TRBD1 is a possible D gene (6 bases). This CDR3 region has 16 residues. Germline assignment: CDR1 SGDLS and CDR2 YYNGEE. The V and J ends lost 1 base and 2 bases respectively, with 12 bases between them. CDR3 residues: CASSVSSRGNTGELFF. The CDR3 DNA follows: TGTGCCAGCAGCGTATCGAGCAGGGGTAACACCGGGGAGCTGTTTTTT.

This clone was seen just once. This chain links TRBV7-6 with TRBJ2-5, with 10 bases that match TRBD2. The V segment lost 8 bases and the J segment 5 bases; nucleotides outside the gene matches: 11. The CDR3 extends over 15 amino acids. The V gene's germline CDR1 is SGHVS and CDR2 FNYEAQ. CDR3 coding DNA: TGTGCCAGCTCCGACGGAGCGGGGGGGCGGGAGACCCAGTACTTC. Translation gives CASSDGAGGRETQYF.

The rearrangement links TRBV5-1 to TRBJ2-5; 9 bases fit TRBD2. In germline, CDR1 is SGHRS, CDR2 YFSETQ. With V trimmed by 1 base and J by 4 bases, 5 bases remained unmatched. This CDR3 is 15 amino acids long. The CDR3 nucleotides are TGCGCCAGCAGCTTGACAGCGGGGGGCGGAGAGACCCAGTACTTC. This translates into CASSLTAGGGETQYF.

The chain couples TRBV5-1 to TRBJ2-3; possibly TRBD1 for D (5 bases). V lost 1 base and J lost 1, with 10 bases in between. The CDR3 contains 15 residues. Germline V gene lookup returns CDR1 SGHRS and CDR2 YFSETQ. CDR3 protein: CASSLRGMGTDTQYF. CDR3 sequence (DNA): TGCGCCAGCAGCTTGAGGGGAATGGGCACAGATACGCAGTATTTT.

In its sample, this clone was seen a few times. This sequence joins TRBV28 and TRBJ2-4; 8 bases agree with TRBD1. This CDR3 comprises 12 residues. V trimming: 8 bases; J trimming: 9 bases; junction bases outside the gene matches: 6. Germline V lookup: CDR1 MDHEN, CDR2 SYDVKM. In nucleotides, the CDR3 is TGTGCCAGCGCGGGACAGGTCGGCATTCAGTACTTC. It yields the protein CASAGQVGIQYF.

The chain uses TRBV5-4 and TRBJ2-4; 7 positions match TRBD1. In germline, CDR1 is SGHNT, CDR2 YYREEE (reference sequence). This CDR3 contains 16 residues. The ends lost 4 bases at V and 0 bases at J; junction bases unmatched: 7. CDR3 sequence: CASSPDRTLAKNIQYF. In nucleotides, the CDR3 is TGTGCCAGCAGCCCGGACAGGACACTAGCCAAAAACATTCAGTACTTC.

The sample holds one count of this clone. The chain links TRBV2 to TRBJ2-5; 7 bases agree with TRBD1. This CDR3 comprises 13 residues. J was trimmed by 5 bases and V by 7 bases; bases with no gene match: 7. The germline V gene encodes CDR1 SNHLY and CDR2 FYNNEI. The chain's CDR3 is CASKGAVVETQYF. The CDR3 region has the DNA TGTGCCAGCAAGGGGGCCGTAGTGGAGACCCAGTACTTC.

This rearrangement joins TRBV10-2 to TRBJ2-1; D unclear. This CDR3 region has 13 residues. V was trimmed by 6 bases and J by 0 bases, leaving 6 bases between them. CDR1 and CDR2 from the germline V gene are WSHSY and SAAADI. In nucleotides, the CDR3 is TGCGCCAGCAGCACGAGCTCCTACAATGAGCAGTTCTTC. Encoded protein: CASSTSSYNEQFF.

This clone was observed a few times. The rearrangement uses TRBV21-1 and TRBJ2-7; the table's D gene call, TRBD2, was not cross checked with the DNA. TRBV21-1 is shown as a pseudogene. The CDR3 spans 16 residues. The CDR3 nucleotides are TGTGCCAGCAGGGGCCTTACTAGCTTTCTCTCCTACGAGCAGTACTTC. This encodes CASRGLTSFLSYEQYF.

The V gene is TRBV5-6, the J gene TRBJ1-2; TRBD1 agrees at 9 bases. The CDR3 is 15 amino acids. Trimming cost V 4 bases and J 4 bases; bases outside gene matches: 8. The germline gives CDR1 SGHDT, CDR2 YYEEEE. CDR3 in DNA: TGTGCCAGCAGCCCCCTGGGACAGGGAACCTATGGCTACACCTTC. Translation: CASSPLGQGTYGYTF.

The CDR3 protein is CASSAPPGAEAFF. DNA of the CDR3: TGTGCCAGCAGTGCCCCCCCAGGGGCTGAAGCTTTCTTT. The chain couples TRBV6-5 to TRBJ1-1; D might be TRBD1 (6 bases). Germline V gene lookup returns CDR1 MNHEY and CDR2 SVGAGI. The length of the CDR3 is 13 residues. Trimming shortened V by 5 bases and J by 6 bases, and 13 bases separated the two germline ends.

There are a few counts of this clone. The gene calls are TRBV7-2 and TRBJ1-3; 7 bases match TRBD1. The germline V gene encodes CDR1 SGHTA and CDR2 FQGNSA. The CDR3 runs to 13 residues. The ends lost 3 bases at V and 8 bases at J; junction bases unmatched: 4. The CDR3 sequence is CASSFDREHTIYF. The CDR3 region has the DNA TGTGCCAGCAGCTTCGACAGGGAACACACCATATATTTT.

The chain employs TRBV6-1 and TRBJ1-1; 8 nucleotides line up with TRBD1. There are 14 residues in the CDR3. Germline CDR1 and CDR2: MNHNS and SASEGT. J gave up 3 bases and V 4 bases, and 4 bases lay outside the gene matches. The CDR3 is CASSGQGSDTEAFF. The CDR3 DNA reads as TGTGCCAGCAGTGGACAGGGGTCTGACACTGAAGCTTTCTTT.

The J gene is TRBJ2-2, the V gene TRBV7-6, with D hard to call. The CDR3 is 16 residues long. Germline-derived CDR1 and CDR2 are SGHVS and FNYEAQ. V gave up 1 base and J gave up 1 base, with 10 bases separating them. CDR3 region: CASSLDAALNTGELFF. The CDR3 nucleotides are TGTGCCAGCAGCTTAGATGCAGCGTTGAACACCGGGGAGCTGTTTTTT.

This chain joins TRBV28 and TRBJ2-6; D is possibly TRBD2 (6 bases). The V gene's germline CDR1 is MDHEN and CDR2 SYDVKM. This CDR3 comprises 16 residues. V was pared by 6 bases and J by 3 bases, with 15 bases between. Written as DNA, the CDR3 is TGTGCCAGCAGCCGGGCGGGGTCTGGTGGGGCCAACGTCCTGACTTTC. It encodes CASSRAGSGGANVLTF.

The genes are TRBV5-5 and TRBJ2-7, with a tentative D call TRBD1 (6 bases). V gave up 3 bases and J gave up 2 bases, with 12 bases separating them. CDR1 is SGHKS, CDR2 YYEKEE, per germline (reference sequence). There are 14 residues in the CDR3. The CDR3 DNA reads TGTGCCAGCAGCTCTACCGGGACAACCTACGAGCAGTACTTC. This sequence encodes CASSSTGTTYEQYF.

This clone is a singleton in its sample. The V and J genes are TRBV7-9 and TRBJ2-6; D possibly corresponds to TRBD2 (7 bases). Between the trimmed V and J ends, which lost 4 bases and 4 bases, there was a span of 14 bases. This CDR3 is built from 16 residues. The germline gives CDR1 SEHNR, CDR2 FQNEAQ (reference sequence). CDR3 loop: CASSSPGGPGANVLTF. The CDR3 coding sequence is TGTGCCAGCAGCTCTCCCGGGGGGCCAGGGGCCAACGTCCTGACTTTC.

This chain connects TRBV7-2 to TRBJ1-4, with D unclear. The CDR3 length is 16 residues. V lost 5 bases to trimming and J lost 10 bases, with 23 bases between them. Germline loops: CDR1 SGHTA, CDR2 FQGNSA. The CDR3 loop reads CASSPRAGGSRGKLFF. As DNA, the CDR3 is TGTGCCAGCAGCCCCCGAGCGGGTGGTAGCCGGGGAAAACTGTTTTTT.

The V call is TRBV9, the J call TRBJ2-3, with D hard to call. The CDR3 contains 13 residues. The ends were cut back, 2 bases at V and 4 bases at J, with 8 bases in the middle. Germline V gene lookup returns CDR1 SGDLS and CDR2 YYNGEE. The CDR3 DNA sequence: TGTGCCAGCAGCGTGCTATCTGCAGATACGCAGTATTTT. Its translation is CASSVLSADTQYF.

This clone occurred a few times. The V and J genes are TRBV2 and TRBJ1-5, with TRBD1 matching over 7 bases. Germline V gives CDR1 SNHLY, CDR2 FYNNEI. Trimming took 2 bases from V and 0 from J; bases not matched to a gene: 4. This CDR3 has 16 amino acids. In nucleotides, the CDR3 is TGTGCCAGCAGTGAAAGTAGGGGGCGTAGCAATCAGCCCCAGCATTTT. The encoded protein is CASSESRGRSNQPQHF.

The rearrangement joins TRBV7-6 to TRBJ2-7, with D possibly being TRBD1 (6 bases). The CDR3 is 15 residues long. V lost 5 bases and J lost 5, with 19 bases in between. Germline loops: CDR1 SGHVS, CDR2 FNYEAQ. Written as DNA, the CDR3 is TGTGCCAGCAGCCCTACGAGGGGGAAAAGTGACGAGCAGTACTTC. Its protein is CASSPTRGKSDEQYF.

V usage is TRBV2 and J usage is TRBJ2-2; D is possibly TRBD2 (5 bases). This CDR3 has 15 residues. Germline V gene sequence: CDR1 SNHLY, CDR2 FYNNEI. Trimming removed 6 bases at V and 0 bases at J, with 11 bases between. The CDR3 here is CASSETGTNTGELFF. CDR3 DNA sequence: TGTGCCAGCAGCGAGACCGGGACGAACACCGGGGAGCTGTTTTTT.

V usage is TRBV5-1 and J usage is TRBJ2-1, with D perhaps matching TRBD1 (5 bases). The CDR3 extends over 13 amino acids. V lost 0 bases, J lost 7 bases, and 8 bases lay in between. Germline CDR1 and CDR2: SGHRS and YFSETQ. In DNA form, the CDR3 reads TGCGCCAGCAGCTTGGGTCGGACAAATGAGCAGTTCTTC. Translating it yields CASSLGRTNEQFF. Filled out from reference TRBV5-1 and TRBJ2-1, the complete variable domain reads KAGVTQTPRYLIKTRGQQVTLSCSPISGHRSVSWYQQTPGQGLQFLFEYFSETQRNKGNFPGRFSGRQFSNSRSEMNVSTLELGDSALYLCASSLGRTNEQFFGPGTRLTVL.

This rearrangement joins TRBV19 to TRBJ1-1, with a possible D match to TRBD1 (5 bases). This CDR3 has 15 amino acids. V lost 6 bases and J 3 bases, leaving 17 bases between the germline ends. Germline assignment: CDR1 LNHDA and CDR2 SQIVND (reference sequence). CDR3 DNA: TGTGCCAGTAGCCTCCAGGGCTATGAGGACACTGAAGCTTTCTTT. This sequence encodes CASSLQGYEDTEAFF.

This sequence joins TRBV19 and TRBJ1-2, with a tentative D call TRBD1 (6 bases). This CDR3 is 16 amino acids long. Germline CDR1 LNHDA, CDR2 SQIVND (reference sequence). V was shortened by 5 bases and J by 8 bases, with 24 bases between the two germline ends. Written as DNA, the CDR3 is TGTGCCAGTAGTCCGAGCCCGGCAGGGTACAGGGAAGGCTACACCTTC. It codes for CASSPSPAGYREGYTF.

This rearrangement joins TRBV5-4 to TRBJ2-7, with TRBD2 as a possible D gene (5 bases). V was pared by 6 bases and J by 0 bases, with 10 bases between. Germline V gene data show CDR1 as SGHNT and CDR2 as YYREEE (reference sequence). This CDR3 has 13 residues. Written as DNA, the CDR3 is TGTGCCAGCACTCGGACTGACTCCTACGAGCAGTACTTC. It specifies CASTRTDSYEQYF.

CDR3 in amino acids: CASSQQGTNEKLFF. CDR3 sequence (DNA): TGTGCCAGCAGCCAACAGGGTACTAATGAAAAACTGTTTTTT. The chain joins TRBV4-2 to TRBJ1-4, with D possibly matching TRBD1 (5 bases). Per germline, CDR1 LGHNA and CDR2 YNFKEQ. The CDR3 covers 14 residues. The ends were cut back, 2 bases at V and 2 bases at J, with 6 bases in the middle.

The rearrangement uses TRBV5-1 and TRBJ1-1; 8 bases map to TRBD1. CDR3 size: 13 residues. Germline-derived CDR1 and CDR2 are SGHRS and YFSETQ. V dropped 0 bases and J dropped 6; count of bases not matched to a gene: 1. CDR3 residues: CASSLGRGPEAFF. In nucleotides, the CDR3 is TGCGCCAGCAGCTTGGGCAGGGGGCCTGAAGCTTTCTTT.

The V gene is TRBV28, the J gene TRBJ1-2; 8 bases fit TRBD1. The CDR3 covers 15 residues. The germline V gene has CDR1 MDHEN and CDR2 SYDVKM. V lost 5 bases to trimming and J lost 8 bases; unmatched junction nucleotides: 13. Written as DNA, the CDR3 is TGTGCCAGCAGTCCATCTGACAGGGGAGGAGACGGCTACACCTTC. It codes for CASSPSDRGGDGYTF.